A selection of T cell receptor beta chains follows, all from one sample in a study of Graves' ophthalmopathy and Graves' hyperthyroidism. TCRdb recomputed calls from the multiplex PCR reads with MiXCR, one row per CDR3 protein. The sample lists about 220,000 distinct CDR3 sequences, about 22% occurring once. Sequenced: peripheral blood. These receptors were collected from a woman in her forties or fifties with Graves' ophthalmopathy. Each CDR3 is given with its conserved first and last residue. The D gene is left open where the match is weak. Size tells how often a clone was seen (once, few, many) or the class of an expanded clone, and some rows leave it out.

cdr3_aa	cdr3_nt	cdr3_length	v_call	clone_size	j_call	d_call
CASRLSGQDYGYTF	TGTGCCAGCAGGCTCTCCGGACAGGACTATGGCTACACCTTC	14	TRBV28	many	TRBJ1-2	TRBD1
CASSPGPDTGELFF	TGTGCCAGCAGCCCCGGACCTGACACCGGGGAGCTGTTTTTT	14	TRBV7-2	many	TRBJ2-2	.
CASTLNGPYEQYF	TGTGCCAGCACCCTAAATGGACCCTACGAGCAGTACTTC	13	TRBV6-1	many	TRBJ2-7	.
CATSRARFEVGEETQYF	TGTGCCACCAGCAGAGCCCGGTTCGAGGTCGGGGAAGAGACCCAGTACTTC	17	TRBV15	few	TRBJ2-5	.
CASSISFSTLNQPQHF	TGTGCCAGTAGTATATCTTTTTCGACACTCAATCAGCCCCAGCATTTT	16	TRBV19	many	TRBJ1-5	.
CASSYYSDPSLNYGYTF	TGTGCCAGCAGTTACTACTCGGACCCGAGCCTAAACTATGGCTACACCTTC	17	TRBV6-5	.	TRBJ1-2	.
CASSYSTGTDFYEQYF	TGTGCCAGCAGTTACAGCACCGGGACAGACTTCTACGAGCAGTACTTC	16	TRBV28	many	TRBJ2-7	TRBD1
CASSEHGFLNEQYF	TGTGCCAGCAGCGAACACGGTTTTCTAAACGAGCAGTACTTC	14	TRBV9	many	TRBJ2-7	.
CAISGGGWYEQYF	TGTGCCATCAGTGGAGGGGGCTGGTACGAGCAGTACTTC	13	TRBV10-3	many	TRBJ2-7	TRBD1
CASSLGQGGGTEAFF	TGTGCCAGCAGTTTAGGTCAGGGAGGTGGGACTGAAGCTTTCTTT	15	TRBV12-3/TRBV12-4	many	TRBJ1-1	.
CASSPPWDSYGYTF	TGTGCCAGCAGCCCCCCCTGGGACAGTTATGGCTACACCTTC	14	TRBV7-2	.	TRBJ1-2	TRBD1
CASSSGIREAFF	TGTGCCAGTAGTAGTGGGATACGTGAAGCTTTCTTT	12	TRBV19	few	TRBJ1-1	.
CSAMAGTNYGYTF	TGCAGTGCTATGGCAGGGACTAACTATGGCTACACCTTC	13	TRBV20-1	many	TRBJ1-2	.
CAWSASMETQYF	TGTGCCTGGAGTGCTAGCATGGAGACCCAGTACTTC	12	TRBV30	many	TRBJ2-5	.
CASSSGGLGQPQETQYF	TGTGCCAGCAGCTCTGGCGGCCTGGGACAGCCCCAAGAGACCCAGTACTTC	17	TRBV11-2	.	TRBJ2-5	TRBD1
CASSLKTWTGPREQYF	TGTGCCAGCAGTTTAAAGACCTGGACCGGCCCTCGGGAGCAGTACTTC	16	TRBV12-3/TRBV12-4	.	TRBJ2-7	.
CASSLRFEQYF	TGTGCCAGCAGCCTCCGGTTCGAGCAGTACTTC	11	TRBV11-2	.	TRBJ2-7	.
CASSSQPGVHEQYF	TGTGCCAGCAGTTCTCAACCAGGGGTGCACGAGCAGTACTTC	14	TRBV6-5	few	TRBJ2-7	.
CAISGQVGETQYF	TGTGCCATCAGTGGCCAGGTGGGAGAGACCCAGTACTTC	13	TRBV10-3	.	TRBJ2-5	.
CASSPPSRAYGYTF	TGTGCCAGCTCACCCCCTTCGAGGGCCTATGGCTACACCTTC	14	TRBV18	.	TRBJ1-2	.
CATSALERTGNYGYTF	TGTGCCACCAGTGCCCTAGAACGGACAGGGAACTATGGCTACACCTTC	16	TRBV24-1	many	TRBJ1-2	TRBD1
CASRTRTGGNSPLHF	TGTGCCAGCAGGACCAGGACAGGGGGCAATTCACCCCTCCACTTT	15	TRBV12-3/TRBV12-4	many	TRBJ1-6	TRBD1
CASRRGGELFF	TGTGCCAGCAGACGGGGCGGGGAGCTGTTTTTT	11	TRBV12-3/TRBV12-4	many	TRBJ2-2	.
CSARDPRVTEAFF	TGCAGTGCTAGAGATCCAAGGGTCACTGAAGCTTTCTTT	13	TRBV20-1	many	TRBJ1-1	.
CASRFTPGLRTDTQYF	TGTGCCAGCAGGTTCACACCGGGACTCCGCACAGATACGCAGTATTTT	16	TRBV12-3/TRBV12-4	many	TRBJ2-3	.
CASSSTRTSGISYEQYF	TGTGCCAGCAGTTCTACACGGACTAGCGGGATCTCCTACGAGCAGTACTTC	17	TRBV27	many	TRBJ2-7	TRBD2
CASSQNEGRGMAGYTF	TGTGCCAGCAGCCAAAACGAGGGAAGAGGGATGGCTGGCTACACCTTC	16	TRBV6-1	many	TRBJ1-2	.
CASTTDPYTEAFF	TGTGCCAGTACCACGGACCCATACACTGAAGCTTTCTTT	13	TRBV19	many	TRBJ1-1	.
CASSWGHEQYF	TGTGCCAGCAGTTGGGGACACGAGCAGTACTTC	11	TRBV12-3/TRBV12-4	many	TRBJ2-7	.
CSARGPPVISRDTEAFF	TGCAGTGCTAGAGGGCCACCGGTAATCAGTCGGGACACTGAAGCTTTCTTT	17	TRBV20-1	few	TRBJ1-1	.
CASSLSPGTSGRWMETQYF	TGTGCCAGCAGTTTATCCCCTGGGACTAGCGGGAGATGGATGGAGACCCAGTACTTC	19	TRBV27	.	TRBJ2-5	TRBD2
CASQSNYGYTF	TGTGCCAGTCAGTCTAACTATGGCTACACCTTC	11	TRBV28	.	TRBJ1-2	.
CASMFPNQPQHF	TGTGCCAGCATGTTCCCCAATCAGCCCCAGCATTTT	12	TRBV28	many	TRBJ1-5	.
CASSSTQQGNQPQHF	TGTGCCAGCAGTTCCACTCAACAGGGGAATCAGCCCCAGCATTTT	15	TRBV3-1	many	TRBJ1-5	TRBD1
CASSLRTIWYF	TGTGCCAGCAGTTTGAGAACTATTTGGTACTTC	11	TRBV27	many	TRBJ2-5	.
CASSEEGQHSNQPQHF	TGTGCCAGCAGTGAAGAAGGGCAACATAGCAATCAGCCCCAGCATTTT	16	TRBV6-1	.	TRBJ1-5	.
CASSLTENTEAFF	TGTGCCAGCAGTCTAACAGAGAACACTGAAGCTTTCTTT	13	TRBV12-3/TRBV12-4	many	TRBJ1-1	.
CAISLTTTRVEQYF	TGTGCCATCAGTTTGACTACAACACGGGTCGAGCAGTACTTC	14	TRBV6-5	.	TRBJ2-7	.
CASSSTSLTGELFF	TGCGCCAGCAGCTCGACTAGTCTCACCGGGGAGCTGTTTTTT	14	TRBV5-1	many	TRBJ2-2	.
CSARSRAGYTF	TGCAGTGCTAGATCTAGGGCCGGCTACACCTTC	11	TRBV20-1	many	TRBJ1-2	.
CSARSAGQGYSPLHF	TGCAGTGCTAGGTCCGCCGGACAGGGCTACTCACCCCTCCACTTT	15	TRBV20-1	many	TRBJ1-6	TRBD1
CASRVIAQLSF	TGTGCCAGCAGGGTTATAGCGCAACTCAGCTTC	11	TRBV2	many	TRBJ2-7	.
CSARDRGLNTEAFF	TGCAGTGCTAGAGATAGGGGGCTGAACACTGAAGCTTTCTTT	14	TRBV20-1	many	TRBJ1-1	TRBD1
CASSSTGWGQETQYF	TGTGCCAGCAGCTCCACCGGGTGGGGACAAGAGACCCAGTACTTC	15	TRBV5-5	many	TRBJ2-5	.
CASSLGGGSFYEQYF	TGTGCCAGCAGCTTAGGGGGGGGCTCATTCTACGAGCAGTACTTC	15	TRBV27	many	TRBJ2-7	.
CASSFARDNGRAYEQYF	TGCGCCAGCAGCTTTGCCCGGGACAACGGCCGAGCCTACGAGCAGTACTTC	17	TRBV5-1	few	TRBJ2-7	.
CASSFAGTSGETQYF	TGTGCCAGCAGTTTCGCCGGGACCAGCGGGGAGACCCAGTACTTC	15	TRBV6-2/TRBV6-3	.	TRBJ2-5	.
CASSVNEGEQYF	TGTGCCAGCAGCGTAAATGAGGGCGAGCAGTACTTC	12	TRBV9	many	TRBJ2-7	.
CSAREFRGLGRETQYF	TGCAGTGCTAGAGAGTTCAGGGGGTTAGGTCGAGAGACCCAGTACTTC	16	TRBV20-1	many	TRBJ2-5	TRBD1
CASSFTGGEAFF	TGTGCCAGCAGTTTCACGGGGGGCGAAGCTTTCTTT	12	TRBV28	.	TRBJ1-1	.
CASSTWGDGSNQPQHF	TGTGCCAGCAGTACATGGGGGGACGGGAGCAATCAGCCCCAGCATTTT	16	TRBV6-1	few	TRBJ1-5	.
CAISESKAGGTEAFF	TGTGCCATCAGTGAGTCGAAGGCAGGGGGCACTGAAGCTTTCTTT	15	TRBV10-3	many	TRBJ1-1	TRBD1
CASSLGTVSPLHF	TGTGCCAGCTCACTTGGGACAGTTTCACCCCTCCACTTT	13	TRBV18	.	TRBJ1-6	TRBD1